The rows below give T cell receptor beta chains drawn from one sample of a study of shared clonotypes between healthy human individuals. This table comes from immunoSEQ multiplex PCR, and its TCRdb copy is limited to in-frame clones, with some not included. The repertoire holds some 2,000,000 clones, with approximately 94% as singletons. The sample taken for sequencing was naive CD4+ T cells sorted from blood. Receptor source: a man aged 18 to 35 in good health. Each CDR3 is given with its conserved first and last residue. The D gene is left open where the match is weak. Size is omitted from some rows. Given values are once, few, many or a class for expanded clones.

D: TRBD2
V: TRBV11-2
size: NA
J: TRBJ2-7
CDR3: CASSLGGRASGSYEQYF
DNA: TGTGCCAGCAGCTTAGGGGGGAGGGCCTCCGGGTCCTACGAGCAGTACTTC

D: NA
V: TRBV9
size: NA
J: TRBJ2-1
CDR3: CASSPGGSGYGDNVQFF
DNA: TGTGCCAGCAGCCCAGGCGGTAGCGGGTATGGGGACAATGTGCAGTTCTTC

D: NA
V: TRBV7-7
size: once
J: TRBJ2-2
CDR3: CASSLTGAPGELFF
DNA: TGTGCTAGCAGCTTGACGGGAGCCCCCGGGGAGCTGTTTTTT

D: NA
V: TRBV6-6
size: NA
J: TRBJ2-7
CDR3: CASVDRSAGVYEQYF
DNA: TGTGCCAGCGTTGACCGATCAGCAGGGGTGTACGAGCAGTACTTC

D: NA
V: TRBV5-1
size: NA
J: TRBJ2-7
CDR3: CASAASAYEQYF
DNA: TGCGCCAGCGCAGCTAGCGCCTACGAGCAGTACTTC

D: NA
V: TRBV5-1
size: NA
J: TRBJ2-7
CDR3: CASSLGQYEQYF
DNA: TGCGCCAGCAGCTTAGGACAGTACGAGCAGTACTTC

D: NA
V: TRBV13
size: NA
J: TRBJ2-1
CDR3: CASSFITGSSYNEQFF
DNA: TGTGCCAGCAGCTTTATAACAGGGAGCTCCTACAATGAGCAGTTCTTC

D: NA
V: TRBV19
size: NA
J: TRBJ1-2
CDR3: CASGGYTF
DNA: TGTGCCAGTGGGGGCTACACCTTC

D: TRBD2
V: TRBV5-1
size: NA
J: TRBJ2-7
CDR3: CASSLSGGSSYEQYF
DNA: TGCGCCAGCAGCTTATCGGGCGGGAGCTCCTACGAGCAGTACTTC

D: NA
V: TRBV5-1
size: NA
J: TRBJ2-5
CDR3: CASSTGSQETQYF
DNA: TGCGCCAGCAGCACTGGGAGTCAAGAGACCCAGTACTTC

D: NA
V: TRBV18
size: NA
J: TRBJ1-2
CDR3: CASSPKGRNYGYTF
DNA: TGTGCCAGCTCACCGAAGGGACGGAACTATGGCTACACCTTC

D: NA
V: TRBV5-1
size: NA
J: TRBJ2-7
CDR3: CASSPDPGYEQYF
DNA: TGCGCCAGCAGCCCCGATCCCGGATACGAGCAGTACTTC

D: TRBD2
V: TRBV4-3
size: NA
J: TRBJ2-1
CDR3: CASSQGRTSGSINEQFF
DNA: TGCGCCAGCAGCCAGGGAAGGACTAGCGGGAGTATAAATGAGCAGTTCTTC

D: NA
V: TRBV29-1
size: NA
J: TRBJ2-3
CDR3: CSVEALQRLTDTQYF
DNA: TGCAGCGTTGAGGCCCTTCAGAGATTAACAGATACGCAGTATTTT

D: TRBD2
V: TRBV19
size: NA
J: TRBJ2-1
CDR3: CASSNGLAGHNEQFF
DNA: TGTGCCAGTAGTAATGGACTAGCAGGGCACAATGAGCAGTTCTTC

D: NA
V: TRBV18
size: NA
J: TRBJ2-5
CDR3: CASSRQETQYF
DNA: TGTGCCAGCTCCCGCCAAGAGACCCAGTACTTC

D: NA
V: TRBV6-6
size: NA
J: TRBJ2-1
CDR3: CASTRTFDEQFF
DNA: TGTGCCAGCACGCGGACCTTCGATGAGCAGTTCTTC

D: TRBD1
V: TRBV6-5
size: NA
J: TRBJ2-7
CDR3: CASSMTGSDEQYF
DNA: TGTGCCAGCAGCATGACAGGGTCGGACGAGCAGTACTTC

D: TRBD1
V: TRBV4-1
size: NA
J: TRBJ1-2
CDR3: CASSHVPGQRRDGYTF
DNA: TGCGCCAGCAGCCACGTCCCGGGACAGAGACGGGATGGCTACACCTTC

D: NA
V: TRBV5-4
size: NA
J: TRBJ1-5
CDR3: CASSLYQAPNQPQHF
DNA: TGTGCCAGCAGCTTGTATCAGGCACCCAATCAGCCCCAGCATTTT